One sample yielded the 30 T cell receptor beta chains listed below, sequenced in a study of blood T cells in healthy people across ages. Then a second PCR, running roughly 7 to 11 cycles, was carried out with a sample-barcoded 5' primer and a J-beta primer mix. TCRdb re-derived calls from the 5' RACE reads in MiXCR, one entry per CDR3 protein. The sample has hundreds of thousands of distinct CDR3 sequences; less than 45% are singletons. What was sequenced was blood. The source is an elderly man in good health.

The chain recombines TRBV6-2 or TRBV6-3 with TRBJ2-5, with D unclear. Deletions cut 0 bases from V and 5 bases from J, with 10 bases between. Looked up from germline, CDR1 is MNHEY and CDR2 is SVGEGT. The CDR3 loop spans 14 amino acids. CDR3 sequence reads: CASSYSNLGETQYF. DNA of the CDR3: TGTGCCAGCAGTTACTCGAATCTCGGCGAGACCCAGTACTTC.

CDR3 amino acids: CASSPGGNSGEQYF. For the CDR3, the DNA is TGTGCCAGCTCACCGGGCGGGAACTCAGGGGAGCAGTACTTC. V and J are TRBV18 and TRBJ2-5, with D perhaps assigned TRBD1 or TRBD2 (6 bases each). The V gene lost 3 bases and the J gene lost 11 bases, with 19 bases spanning the gap. CDR3 length equals 14 residues. Germline-derived CDR1 and CDR2 are KGHSH and LQKENI. Full variable domain (remainder filled in from reference TRBV18 and TRBJ2-5): NAGVMQNPRHLVRRRGQEARLRCSPMKGHSHVYWYRQLPEEGLKFMVYLQKENIIDESGMPKERFSAEFPKEGPSILRIQQVVRGDSAAYFCASSPGGNSGEQYFGPGTRLLVL.

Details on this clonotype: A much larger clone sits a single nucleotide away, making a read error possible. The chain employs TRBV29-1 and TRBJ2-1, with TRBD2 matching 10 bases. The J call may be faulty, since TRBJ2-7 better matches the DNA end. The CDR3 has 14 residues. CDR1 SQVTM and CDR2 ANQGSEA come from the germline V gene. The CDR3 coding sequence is TGCAGCGTCTTAGCGGGAGGCTCCTACAATGAGCAGTACTTC. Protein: CSVLAGGSYNEQYF.

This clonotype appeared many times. CDR3 protein: CATNGGQGYQETQYF. DNA of the CDR3: TGTGCCACCAACGGGGGACAGGGGTATCAAGAGACCCAGTACTTC. This chain links TRBV10-3 with TRBJ2-5; 10 bases are shared with TRBD1. The CDR3 consists of 15 residues. Losses at the gene ends were 10 bases for V and 2 bases for J; bases not matched to a gene: 10. Per germline, CDR1 ENHRY and CDR2 SYGVKD.

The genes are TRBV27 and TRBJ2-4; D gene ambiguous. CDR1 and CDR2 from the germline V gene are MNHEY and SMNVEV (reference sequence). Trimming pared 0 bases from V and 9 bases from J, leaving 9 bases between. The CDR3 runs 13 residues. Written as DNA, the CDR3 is TGTGCCAGCAGTTTATCGAAGCAGAGCATTCAGTACTTC. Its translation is CASSLSKQSIQYF.

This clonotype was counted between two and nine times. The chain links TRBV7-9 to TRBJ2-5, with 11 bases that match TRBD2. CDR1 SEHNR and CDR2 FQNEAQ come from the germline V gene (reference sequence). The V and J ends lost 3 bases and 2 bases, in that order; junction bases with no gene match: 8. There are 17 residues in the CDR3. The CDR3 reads CASSLGTSGTTQETQYF. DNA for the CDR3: TGTGCCAGCAGCTTGGGGACTAGCGGAACTACTCAAGAGACCCAGTACTTC.

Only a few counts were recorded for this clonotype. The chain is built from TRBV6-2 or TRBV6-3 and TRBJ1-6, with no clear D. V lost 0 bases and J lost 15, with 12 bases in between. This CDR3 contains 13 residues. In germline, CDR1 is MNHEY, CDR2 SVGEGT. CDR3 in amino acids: CASSYSPGRGLHF. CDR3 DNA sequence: TGTGCCAGCAGTTACTCTCCCGGGAGAGGCCTCCACTTT.

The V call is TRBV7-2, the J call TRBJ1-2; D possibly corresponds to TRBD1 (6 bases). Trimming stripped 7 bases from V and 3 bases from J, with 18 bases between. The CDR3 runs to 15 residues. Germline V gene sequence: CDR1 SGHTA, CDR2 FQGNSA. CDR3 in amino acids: CASILTPGGDYGYTF. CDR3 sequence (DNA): TGTGCCAGCATCCTTACCCCGGGGGGCGACTATGGCTACACCTTC.

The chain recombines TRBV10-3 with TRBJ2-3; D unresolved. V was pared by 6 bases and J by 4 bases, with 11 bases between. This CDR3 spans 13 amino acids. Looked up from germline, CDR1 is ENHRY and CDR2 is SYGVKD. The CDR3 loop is CAIRDPAADTQYF. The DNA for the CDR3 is TGTGCCATCAGGGACCCCGCGGCAGATACGCAGTATTTT.

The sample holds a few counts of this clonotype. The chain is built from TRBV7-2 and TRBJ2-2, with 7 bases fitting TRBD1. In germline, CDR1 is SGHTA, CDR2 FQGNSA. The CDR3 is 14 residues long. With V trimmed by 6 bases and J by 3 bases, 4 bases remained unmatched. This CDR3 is CASRTQGYTGELFF. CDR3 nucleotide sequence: TGTGCCAGCAGAACACAGGGGTACACCGGGGAGCTGTTTTTT.

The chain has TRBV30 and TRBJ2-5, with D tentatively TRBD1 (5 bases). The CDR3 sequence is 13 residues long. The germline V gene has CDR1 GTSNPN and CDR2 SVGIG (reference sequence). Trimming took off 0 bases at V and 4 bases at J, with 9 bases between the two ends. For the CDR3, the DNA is TGTGCCTGGAGTGTTGGGGCCCGAGAGACCCAGTACTTC. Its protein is CAWSVGARETQYF.

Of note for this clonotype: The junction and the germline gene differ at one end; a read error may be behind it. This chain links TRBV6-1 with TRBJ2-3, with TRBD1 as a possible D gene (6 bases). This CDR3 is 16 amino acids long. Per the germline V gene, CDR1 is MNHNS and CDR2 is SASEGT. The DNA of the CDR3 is TGTGCCGGCAGTGAACGAGTGGACAGACTCACAGATACGCAGTATTTT. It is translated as CAGSERVDRLTDTQYF.

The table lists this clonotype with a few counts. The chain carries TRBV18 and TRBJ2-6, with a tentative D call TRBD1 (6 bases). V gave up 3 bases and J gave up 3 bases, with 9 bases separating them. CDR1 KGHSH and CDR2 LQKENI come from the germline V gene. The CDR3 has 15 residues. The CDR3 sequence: CASSPRTDGANVLTF. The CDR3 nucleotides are TGTGCCAGCTCACCTAGGACAGATGGGGCCAACGTCCTGACTTTC. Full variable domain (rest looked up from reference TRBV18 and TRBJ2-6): NAGVMQNPRHLVRRRGQEARLRCSPMKGHSHVYWYRQLPEEGLKFMVYLQKENIIDESGMPKERFSAEFPKEGPSILRIQQVVRGDSAAYFCASSPRTDGANVLTFGAGSRLTVL.

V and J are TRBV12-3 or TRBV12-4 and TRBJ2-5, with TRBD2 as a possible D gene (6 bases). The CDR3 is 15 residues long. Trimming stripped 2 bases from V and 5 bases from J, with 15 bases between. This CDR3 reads CASSLQGREEETQYF. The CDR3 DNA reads TGTGCCAGCAGTTTACAGGGCAGGGAGGAGGAGACCCAGTACTTC.

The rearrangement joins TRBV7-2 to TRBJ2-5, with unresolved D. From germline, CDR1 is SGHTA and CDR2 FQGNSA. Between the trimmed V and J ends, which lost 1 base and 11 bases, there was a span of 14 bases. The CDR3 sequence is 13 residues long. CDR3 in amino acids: CASSLDGANEQYF. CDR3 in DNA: TGTGCCAGCAGCTTAGACGGTGCTAATGAGCAGTACTTC.

CDR3 DNA: TGTGCCAGCAGCCAAGATCGACGACAGGGGGCCGAAAAACTGTTTTTT. Protein: CASSQDRRQGAEKLFF. V is TRBV4-2 and J is TRBJ1-4, with 10 bases identical to TRBD1. The CDR3 runs to 16 residues. The ends lost 0 bases at V and 8 bases at J; junction bases unmatched: 6. Per germline, CDR1 LGHNA and CDR2 YNFKEQ.

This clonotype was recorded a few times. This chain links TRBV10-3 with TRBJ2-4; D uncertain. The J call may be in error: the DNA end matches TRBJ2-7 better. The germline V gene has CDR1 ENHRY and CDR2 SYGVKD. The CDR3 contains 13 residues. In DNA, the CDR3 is TGTGCCATCAGTGCGGGTCCCCCTTACGAGCAGTACTTC. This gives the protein CAISAGPPYEQYF.

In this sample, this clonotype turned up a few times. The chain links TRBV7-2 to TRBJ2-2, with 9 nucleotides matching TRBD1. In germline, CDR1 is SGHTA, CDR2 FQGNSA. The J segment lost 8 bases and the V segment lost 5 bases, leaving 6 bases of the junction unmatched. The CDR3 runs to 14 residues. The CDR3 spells CASSNTGGAGELFF. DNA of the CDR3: TGTGCCAGCAGCAACACAGGGGGCGCTGGGGAGCTGTTTTTT.

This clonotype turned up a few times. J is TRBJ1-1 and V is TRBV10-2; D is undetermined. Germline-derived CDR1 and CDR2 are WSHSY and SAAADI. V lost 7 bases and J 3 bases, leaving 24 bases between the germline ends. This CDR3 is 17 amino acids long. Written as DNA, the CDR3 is TGCGCCAGCAATCAGGTCTCGGACGGAACCAAATACACTGAAGCTTTCTTT. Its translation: CASNQVSDGTKYTEAFF.

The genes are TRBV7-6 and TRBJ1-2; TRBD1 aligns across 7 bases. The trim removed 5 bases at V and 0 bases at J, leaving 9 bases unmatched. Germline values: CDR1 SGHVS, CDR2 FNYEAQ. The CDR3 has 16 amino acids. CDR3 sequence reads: CASSPTTGETNYGYTF. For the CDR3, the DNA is TGTGCCAGCAGCCCGACCACAGGGGAGACTAACTATGGCTACACCTTC. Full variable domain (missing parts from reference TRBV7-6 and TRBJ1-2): GAGVSQSPRYKVTKRGQDVALRCDPISGHVSLYWYRQALGQGPEFLTYFNYEAQQDKSGLPNDRFSAERPEGSISTLTIQRTEQRDSAMYRCASSPTTGETNYGYTFGSGTRLTVV.

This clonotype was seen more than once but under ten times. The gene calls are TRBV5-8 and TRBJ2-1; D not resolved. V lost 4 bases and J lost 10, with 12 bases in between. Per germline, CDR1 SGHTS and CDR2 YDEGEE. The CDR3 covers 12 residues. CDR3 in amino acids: CASSQWAVEQFF. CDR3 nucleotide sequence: TGTGCCAGCAGCCAGTGGGCGGTGGAGCAGTTCTTC.

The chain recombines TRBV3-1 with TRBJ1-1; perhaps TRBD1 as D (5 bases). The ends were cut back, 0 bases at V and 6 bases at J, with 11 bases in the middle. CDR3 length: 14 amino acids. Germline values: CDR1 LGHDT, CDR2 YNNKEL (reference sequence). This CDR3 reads CASSQEGGGSEAFF. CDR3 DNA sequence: TGTGCCAGCAGCCAAGAGGGGGGAGGGTCTGAAGCTTTCTTT.

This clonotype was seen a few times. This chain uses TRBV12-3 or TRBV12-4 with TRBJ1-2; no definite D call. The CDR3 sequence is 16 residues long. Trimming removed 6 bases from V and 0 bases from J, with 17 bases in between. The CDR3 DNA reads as TGTGCCAGCAGCCCCGCGGGCCTTCCGGCTAACTATGGCTACACCTTC. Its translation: CASSPAGLPANYGYTF.

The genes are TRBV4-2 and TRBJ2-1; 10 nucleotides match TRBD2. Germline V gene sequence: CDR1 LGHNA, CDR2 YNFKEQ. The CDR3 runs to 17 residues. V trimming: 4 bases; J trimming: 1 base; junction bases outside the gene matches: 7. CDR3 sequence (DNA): TGTGCCAGCAGCCGCCGAAGTAGCGGGGGGTCCTACAATGAGCAGTTCTTC. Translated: CASSRRSSGGSYNEQFF.

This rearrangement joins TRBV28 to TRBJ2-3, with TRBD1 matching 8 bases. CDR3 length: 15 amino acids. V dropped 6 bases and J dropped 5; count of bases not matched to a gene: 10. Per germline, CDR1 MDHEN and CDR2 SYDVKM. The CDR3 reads CASRTRTGKGDTQYF. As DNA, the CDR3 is TGTGCCAGCAGAACCCGGACAGGGAAGGGAGATACGCAGTATTTT.

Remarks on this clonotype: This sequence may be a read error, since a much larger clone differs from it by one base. CDR3 protein: CSATTLRDTNYNEQYF. As DNA, the CDR3 is TGCAGTGCGACCACGCTCCGGGACACAAACTACAATGAGCAGTACTTC. The chain has TRBV20-1 and TRBJ2-5; the D gene is possibly TRBD1 (6 bases). This CDR3 spans 16 amino acids. The V gene's germline CDR1 is DFQATT and CDR2 SNEGSKA (reference sequence). V lost 6 bases and J 11 bases, leaving 31 bases between the germline ends.

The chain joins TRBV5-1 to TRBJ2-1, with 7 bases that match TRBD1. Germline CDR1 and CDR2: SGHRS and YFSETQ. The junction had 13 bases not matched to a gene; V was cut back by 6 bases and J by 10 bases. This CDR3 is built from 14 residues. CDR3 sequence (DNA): TGCGCCAGCACACCCGGGACAGCCACCTACGAGCAGTTCTTC. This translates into CASTPGTATYEQFF.

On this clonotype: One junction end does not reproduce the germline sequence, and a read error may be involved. The CDR3 loop is CASSLEWGPTYVQYF. The CDR3 DNA reads TGCGCCAGCAGCTTGGAGTGGGGGCCTACCTACGTGCAGTACTTC. This chain uses TRBV5-1 with TRBJ2-6, with D possibly being TRBD1 (6 bases). Gene TRBJ2-7 matches the end of the DNA better, so the J call may be wrong. Germline CDR1 and CDR2: SGHRS and YFSETQ. The CDR3 spans 15 residues.

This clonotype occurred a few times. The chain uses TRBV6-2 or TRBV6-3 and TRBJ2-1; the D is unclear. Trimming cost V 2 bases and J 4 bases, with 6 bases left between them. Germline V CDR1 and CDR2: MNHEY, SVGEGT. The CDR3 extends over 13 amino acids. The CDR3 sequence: CASSYGAYNEQFF. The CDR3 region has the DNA TGTGCCAGCAGTTACGGAGCTTACAATGAGCAGTTCTTC.

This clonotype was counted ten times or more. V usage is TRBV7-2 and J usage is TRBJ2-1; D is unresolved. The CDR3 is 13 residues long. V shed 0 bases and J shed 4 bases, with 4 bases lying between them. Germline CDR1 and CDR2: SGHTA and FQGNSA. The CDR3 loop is CASSLAVYNEQFF. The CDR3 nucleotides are TGTGCCAGCAGCTTAGCGGTTTACAATGAGCAGTTCTTC.